This T cell receptor beta chain was documented in a study of T-cell memory formation after mild COVID-19. V was pared by 2 bases and J by 4 bases, with 4 bases of the junction left unmatched. CDR1 and CDR2 (germline): MNHEY, SVGEGT. The CDR3 extends over 15 amino acids. From the 5' RACE reads, TCRdb called clonotypes with MiXCR, one entry per CDR3 protein. The sample yields roughly 480,000 distinct CDR3 sequences, approximately 23% seen once. This clonotype originated in an adult woman who had mild COVID-19 (a few samples of this study predate the infection). Cell type and time point are not known. The sequenced sample was PBMCs or a T cell subset sorted from them (not recorded which). The chain uses TRBV6-2 or TRBV6-3 and TRBJ1-3, with 8 bases aligning to TRBD1. The CDR3 protein is CASSYPGTGGNTIYF. CDR3 coding DNA: TGTGCCAGCAGTTACCCGGGGACAGGAGGAAACACCATATATTTT.